This TCR beta chain was retrieved from a study of identifying expanded T cells in peripheral blood. Regarding the study as a whole: Variance in clone template counts between approximately two-week samples significantly increased with total template count across all healthy donors. Over about two and four weeks, about 15 and 19 clones changed, versus 1.2 between replicates.

Healthy donors had no documented immune events, such as infections, while sampled. For this clone: The antigen is undetermined.

Data came from immunoSEQ multiplex PCR; TCRdb stores just in-frame clones and leaves some out. The sample lists approximately 81,000 clones; 65% to 85% were seen once. The germline gives CDR1 MNHEY, CDR2 SMNVEV (reference sequence). V was cut by 8 bases and J by 2 bases, with 13 bases left in between. CDR3 length: 14 amino acids. Sequencing used blood. The rearrangement joins TRBV27 to TRBJ2-1, with no clear D. The origin of this receptor is a person aged 18 to 70 in good health. CDR3: CASGPRTPYNEQFF. The CDR3 DNA reads TGTGCCAGCGGTCCGAGAACTCCCTACAATGAGCAGTTCTTC.